This TCR beta chain stems from a study of T-cell memory formation after mild COVID-19. One entry per CDR3 protein, called by TCRdb with MiXCR from the 5' RACE reads. The sample shows hundreds of thousands of distinct CDR3 sequences, roughly 22% of them seen only once. There are a few counts of this clonotype. The origin of this receptor is an adult woman who had mild COVID-19 (a few samples of this study predate the infection). Cell type and time point are not known. Material for sequencing was PBMCs or a T cell subset sorted from them (not recorded which).

The CDR3 spells CATSDRVSTDTQYF. The DNA of the CDR3 is TGTGCCACCAGTGATAGAGTTAGCACAGATACGCAGTATTTT. The chain recombines TRBV24-1 with TRBJ2-3; D remains unclear. Trimming left V 3 bases short and J 0 bases short, with 6 bases between. CDR1 KGHDR and CDR2 SFDVKD come from the germline V gene. The CDR3 is 14 amino acids.